This T cell receptor (beta chain) was retrieved from a study of early T cells in non-severe SARS-CoV-2 infection. Study background: Unsorted whole-blood RNA was sequenced in bulk, leaving chains unpaired.

cDNA molecules, individually, were tagged with unique molecular identifiers. TCRdb passed the 5' RACE reads through MiXCR, listing each CDR3 protein once. In the table there are 55,000 to 65,000 distinct CDR3 sequences, roughly 10% of which are singletons. This CDR3 is built from 13 residues. Trimming removed 0 bases at V and 10 bases at J, with 12 bases between. Germline CDR1 reads SGHTA; CDR2 reads FQGNSA. Ten or more counts support this clonotype. Antigen unknown. Study-level results: Matching results from VDJdb favored anti-spike CD8 responses, leaving private and CD4 specificities undetected.

The chain carries TRBV7-2 and TRBJ1-1; tentatively, D is TRBD1 (6 bases). The sample consisted of whole blood. This clonotype was obtained from an adult who was a healthcare worker with PCR-confirmed SARS-CoV-2 infection or an uninfected control (not recorded which). DNA of the CDR3: TGTGCCAGCAGCTTAGCGCTGGGGGGGCGAGCTTTCTTT. Amino acid sequence: CASSLALGGRAFF. The variable domain in full, with the rest retrieved from reference TRBV7-2 and TRBJ1-1, is GAGVSQSPSNKVTEKGKDVELRCDPISGHTALYWYRQSLGQGLEFLIYFQGNSAPDKSGLPSDRFSAERTGGSVSTLTIQRTQQEDSAVYLCASSLALGGRAFFGQGTRLTVV.